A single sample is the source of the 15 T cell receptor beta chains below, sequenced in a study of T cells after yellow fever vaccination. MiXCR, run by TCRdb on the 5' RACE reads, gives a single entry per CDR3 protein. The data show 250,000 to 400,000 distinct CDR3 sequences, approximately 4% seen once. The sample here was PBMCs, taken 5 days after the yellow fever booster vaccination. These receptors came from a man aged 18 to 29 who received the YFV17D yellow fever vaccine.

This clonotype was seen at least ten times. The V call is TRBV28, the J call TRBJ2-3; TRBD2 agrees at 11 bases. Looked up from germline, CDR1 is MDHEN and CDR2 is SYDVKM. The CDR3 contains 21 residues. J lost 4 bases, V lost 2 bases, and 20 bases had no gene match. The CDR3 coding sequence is TGTGCCAGCAGTTTAGCCCCGACTAGCGGGGCCTCATCTGGCCTTTCAGATACGCAGTATTTT. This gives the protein CASSLAPTSGASSGLSDTQYF.

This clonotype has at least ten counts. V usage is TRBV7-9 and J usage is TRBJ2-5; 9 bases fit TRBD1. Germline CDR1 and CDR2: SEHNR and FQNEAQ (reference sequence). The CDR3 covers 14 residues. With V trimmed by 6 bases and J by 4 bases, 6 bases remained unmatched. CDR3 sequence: CASRKDRGPETQYF. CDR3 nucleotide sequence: TGTGCCAGCAGGAAGGACAGGGGTCCAGAGACCCAGTACTTC.

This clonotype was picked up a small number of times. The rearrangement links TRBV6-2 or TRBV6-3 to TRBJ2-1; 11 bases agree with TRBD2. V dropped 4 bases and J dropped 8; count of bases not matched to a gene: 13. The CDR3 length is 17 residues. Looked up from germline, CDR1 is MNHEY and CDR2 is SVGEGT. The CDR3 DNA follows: TGTGCCAGCAGTTTGACTTTAGCGGGGGGGCAGGTCGATGAGCAGTTCTTC. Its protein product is CASSLTLAGGQVDEQFF.

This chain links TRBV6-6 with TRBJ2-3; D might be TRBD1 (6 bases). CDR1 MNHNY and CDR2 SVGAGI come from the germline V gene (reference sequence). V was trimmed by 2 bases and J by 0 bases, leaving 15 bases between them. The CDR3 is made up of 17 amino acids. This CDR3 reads CASSYVGQLTSTDTQYF. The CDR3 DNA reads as TGTGCCAGCAGTTACGTTGGACAGCTTACTAGCACAGATACGCAGTATTTT.

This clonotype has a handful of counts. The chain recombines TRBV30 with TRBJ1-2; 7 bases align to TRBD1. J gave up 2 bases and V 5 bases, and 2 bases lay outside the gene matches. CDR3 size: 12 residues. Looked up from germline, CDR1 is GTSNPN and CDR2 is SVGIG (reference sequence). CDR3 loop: CAWDRANYGYTF. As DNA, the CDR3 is TGTGCCTGGGACAGGGCGAACTATGGCTACACCTTC.

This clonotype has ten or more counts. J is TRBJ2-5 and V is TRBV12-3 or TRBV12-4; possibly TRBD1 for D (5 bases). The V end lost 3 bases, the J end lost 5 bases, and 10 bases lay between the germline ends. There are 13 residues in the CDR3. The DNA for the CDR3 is TGTGCCAGCAGTTTTACCCAGGGTGAGACCCAGTACTTC. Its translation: CASSFTQGETQYF.

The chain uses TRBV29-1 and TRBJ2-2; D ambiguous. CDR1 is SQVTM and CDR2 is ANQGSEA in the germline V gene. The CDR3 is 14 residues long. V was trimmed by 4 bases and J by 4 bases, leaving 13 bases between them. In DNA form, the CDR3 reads TGCAGCGTTGTCTTAACAGCGCCCACCGGGGAGCTGTTTTTT. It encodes CSVVLTAPTGELFF.

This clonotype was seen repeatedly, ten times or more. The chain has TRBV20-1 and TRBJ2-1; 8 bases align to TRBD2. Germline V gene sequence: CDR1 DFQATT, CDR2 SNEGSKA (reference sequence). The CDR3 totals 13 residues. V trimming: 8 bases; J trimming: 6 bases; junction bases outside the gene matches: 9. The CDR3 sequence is CSLHGGAPNEQFF. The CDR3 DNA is TGCAGTCTCCACGGGGGGGCCCCCAATGAGCAGTTCTTC.

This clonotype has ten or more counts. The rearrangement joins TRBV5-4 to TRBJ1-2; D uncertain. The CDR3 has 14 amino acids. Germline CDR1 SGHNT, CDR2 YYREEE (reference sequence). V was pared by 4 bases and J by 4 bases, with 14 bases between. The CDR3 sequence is CASSPPGKSYGYTF. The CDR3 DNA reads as TGTGCCAGCAGCCCCCCCGGCAAGAGCTATGGCTACACCTTC.

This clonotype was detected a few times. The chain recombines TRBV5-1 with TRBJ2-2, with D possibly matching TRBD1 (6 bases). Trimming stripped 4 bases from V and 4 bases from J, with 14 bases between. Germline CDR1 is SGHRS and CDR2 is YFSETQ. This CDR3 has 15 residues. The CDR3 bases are TGCGCCAGCAGCGCCGGACAGCGGATCACCGGGGAGCTGTTTTTT. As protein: CASSAGQRITGELFF.

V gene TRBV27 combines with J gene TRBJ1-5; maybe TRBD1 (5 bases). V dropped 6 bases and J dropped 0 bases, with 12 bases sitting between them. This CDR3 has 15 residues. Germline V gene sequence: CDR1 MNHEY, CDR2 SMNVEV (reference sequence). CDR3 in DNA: TGTGCCAGCAGCGACCACAGGTATAGCAATCAGCCCCAGCATTTT. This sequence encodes CASSDHRYSNQPQHF.

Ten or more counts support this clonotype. CDR3 nucleotides: TGCGCCAGCAGCTCTCCGGCGGGAAGCACAGATACGCAGTATTTT. Translated: CASSSPAGSTDTQYF. The V call is TRBV4-1, the J call TRBJ2-3; D may be TRBD2 (6 bases). The CDR3 totals 15 residues. Germline values: CDR1 MGHRA, CDR2 YSYEKL. V dropped 5 bases and J dropped 0 bases, with 12 bases sitting between them.

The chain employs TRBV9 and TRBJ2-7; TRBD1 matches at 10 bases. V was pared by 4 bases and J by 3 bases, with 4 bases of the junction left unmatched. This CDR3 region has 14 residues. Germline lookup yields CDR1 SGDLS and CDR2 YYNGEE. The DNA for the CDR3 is TGTGCCAGCAGCACCGGGACAGGGGTCTACGAGCAGTACTTC. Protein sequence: CASSTGTGVYEQYF.

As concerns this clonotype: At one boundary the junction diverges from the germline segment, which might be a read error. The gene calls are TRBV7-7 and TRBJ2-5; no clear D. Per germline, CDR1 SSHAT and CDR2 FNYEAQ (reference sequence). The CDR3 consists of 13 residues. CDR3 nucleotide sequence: TGTGCTAGCAGCTGGAACCTCCAAGAGACCCAGTACTTC. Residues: CASSWNLQETQYF.

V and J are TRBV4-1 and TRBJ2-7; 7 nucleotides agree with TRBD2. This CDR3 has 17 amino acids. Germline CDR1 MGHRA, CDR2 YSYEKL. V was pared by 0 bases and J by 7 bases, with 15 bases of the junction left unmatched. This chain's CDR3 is CASSQDSWRGSLGEQYF. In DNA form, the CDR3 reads TGCGCCAGCAGCCAAGATTCATGGCGGGGGTCTCTAGGAGAGCAGTACTTC.